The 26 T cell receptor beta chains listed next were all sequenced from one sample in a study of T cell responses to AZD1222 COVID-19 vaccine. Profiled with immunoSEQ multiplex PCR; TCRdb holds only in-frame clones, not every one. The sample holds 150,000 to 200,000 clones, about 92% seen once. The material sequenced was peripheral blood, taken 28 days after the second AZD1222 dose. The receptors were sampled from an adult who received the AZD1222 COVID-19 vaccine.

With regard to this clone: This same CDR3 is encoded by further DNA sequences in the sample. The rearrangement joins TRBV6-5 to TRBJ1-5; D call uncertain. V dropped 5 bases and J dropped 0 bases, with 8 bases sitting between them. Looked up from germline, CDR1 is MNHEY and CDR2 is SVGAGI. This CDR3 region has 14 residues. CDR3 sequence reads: CASSPTVSNQPQHF. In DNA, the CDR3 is TGTGCCAGCAGTCCGACGGTTAGCAATCAGCCCCAGCATTTT.

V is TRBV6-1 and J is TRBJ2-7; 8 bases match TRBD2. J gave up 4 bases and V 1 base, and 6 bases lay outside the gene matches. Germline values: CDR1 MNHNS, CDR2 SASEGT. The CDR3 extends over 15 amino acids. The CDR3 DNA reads TGTGCCAGCAGTGAAGAGGCCGGGGGGGCGTACGAGCAGTACTTC. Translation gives CASSEEAGGAYEQYF.

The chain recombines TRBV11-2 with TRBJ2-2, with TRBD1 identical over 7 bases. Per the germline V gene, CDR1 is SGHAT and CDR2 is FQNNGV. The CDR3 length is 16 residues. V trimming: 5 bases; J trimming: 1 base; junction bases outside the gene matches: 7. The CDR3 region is CASSLQGQKNTGELFF. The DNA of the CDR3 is TGTGCCAGCAGCCTTCAGGGACAGAAGAACACCGGGGAGCTGTTTTTT.

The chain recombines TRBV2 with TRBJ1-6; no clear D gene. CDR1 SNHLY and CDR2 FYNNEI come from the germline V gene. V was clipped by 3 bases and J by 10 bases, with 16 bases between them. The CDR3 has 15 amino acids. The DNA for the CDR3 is TGTGCCAGCAGTGAGAAGGGTTTCGCTAACTCACCCCTCCACTTT. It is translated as CASSEKGFANSPLHF.

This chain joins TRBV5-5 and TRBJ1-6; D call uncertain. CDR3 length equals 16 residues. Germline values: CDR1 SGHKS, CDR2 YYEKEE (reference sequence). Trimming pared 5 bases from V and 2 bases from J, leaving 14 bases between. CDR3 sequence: CASSSLTQTYNSPLHF. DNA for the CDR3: TGTGCCAGCAGTAGCCTTACACAAACCTATAATTCACCCCTCCACTTT.

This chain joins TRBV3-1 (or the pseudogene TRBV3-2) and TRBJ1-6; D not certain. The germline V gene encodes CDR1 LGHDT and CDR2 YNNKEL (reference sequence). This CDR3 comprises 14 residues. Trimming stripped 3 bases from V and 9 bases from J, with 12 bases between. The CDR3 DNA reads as TGTGCCAGCAGCCAGAGGATTATGAGTTCACCCCTCCACTTT. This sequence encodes CASSQRIMSSPLHF.

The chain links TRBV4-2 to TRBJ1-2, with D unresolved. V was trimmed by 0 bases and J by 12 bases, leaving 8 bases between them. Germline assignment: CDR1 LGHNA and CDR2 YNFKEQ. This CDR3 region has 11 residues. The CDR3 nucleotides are TGTGCCAGCAGCCAAGATCTTAGCCACACCTTC. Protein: CASSQDLSHTF.

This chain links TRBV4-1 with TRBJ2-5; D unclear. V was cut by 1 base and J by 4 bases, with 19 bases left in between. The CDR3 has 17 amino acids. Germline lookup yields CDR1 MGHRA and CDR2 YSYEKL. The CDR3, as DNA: TGCGCCAGCAGCCAAGGGATATCGGACGTACACATAGAGACCCAGTACTTC. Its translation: CASSQGISDVHIETQYF.

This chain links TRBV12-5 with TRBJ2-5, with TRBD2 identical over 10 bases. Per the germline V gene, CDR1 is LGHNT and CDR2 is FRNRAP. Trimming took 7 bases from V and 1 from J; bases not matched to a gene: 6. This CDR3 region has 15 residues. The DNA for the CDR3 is TGTGCTAGTGTCCGTAGCGGGGGGCGCCAAGAGACCCAGTACTTC. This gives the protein CASVRSGGRQETQYF.

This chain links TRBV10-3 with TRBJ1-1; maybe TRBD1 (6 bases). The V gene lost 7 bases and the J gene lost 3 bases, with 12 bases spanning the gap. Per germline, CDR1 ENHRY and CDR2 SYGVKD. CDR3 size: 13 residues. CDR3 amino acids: CAIKEGVDTEAFF. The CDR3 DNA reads TGTGCCATCAAGGAGGGGGTCGACACTGAAGCTTTCTTT.

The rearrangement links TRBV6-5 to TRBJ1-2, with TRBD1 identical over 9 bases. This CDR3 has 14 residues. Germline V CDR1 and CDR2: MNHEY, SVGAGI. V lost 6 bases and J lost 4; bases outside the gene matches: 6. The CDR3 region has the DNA TGTGCCAGCAGCCTAGGACAGGGGACCTATGGCTACACCTTC. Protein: CASSLGQGTYGYTF.

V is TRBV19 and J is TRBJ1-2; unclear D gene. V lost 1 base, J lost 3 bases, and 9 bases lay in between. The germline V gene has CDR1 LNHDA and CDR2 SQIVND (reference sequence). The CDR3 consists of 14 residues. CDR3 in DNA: TGTGCCAGTAGTATAGGACGGCGAGACTATGGCTACACCTTC. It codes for CASSIGRRDYGYTF.

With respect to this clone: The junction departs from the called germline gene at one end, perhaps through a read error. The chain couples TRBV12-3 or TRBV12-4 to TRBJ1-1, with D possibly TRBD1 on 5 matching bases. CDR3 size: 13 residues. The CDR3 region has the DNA TGTGCCAGCAGTTTTCGGGCAGGGACGGTCTCTTACTTT. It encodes CASSFRAGTVSYF.

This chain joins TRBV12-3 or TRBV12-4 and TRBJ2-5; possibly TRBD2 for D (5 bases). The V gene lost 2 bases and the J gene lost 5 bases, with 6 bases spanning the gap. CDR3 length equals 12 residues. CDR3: CASSLSGETQYF. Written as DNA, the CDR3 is TGTGCCAGCAGTTTATCGGGGGAGACCCAGTACTTC.

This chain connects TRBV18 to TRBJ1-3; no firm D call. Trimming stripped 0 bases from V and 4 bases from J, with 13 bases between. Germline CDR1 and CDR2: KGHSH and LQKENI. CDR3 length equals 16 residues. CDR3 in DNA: TGTGCCAGCTCACCACCGGGCCTCGAGACCGGAAACACCATATATTTT. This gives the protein CASSPPGLETGNTIYF.

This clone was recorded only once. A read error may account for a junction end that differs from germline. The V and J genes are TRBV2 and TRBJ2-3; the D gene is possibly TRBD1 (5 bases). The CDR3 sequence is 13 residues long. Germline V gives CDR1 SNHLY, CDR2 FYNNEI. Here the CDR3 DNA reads TGCGCAGCTCCAGCAGGGTTAGGAGATACGCAGTATTTT. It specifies CAAPAGLGDTQYF.

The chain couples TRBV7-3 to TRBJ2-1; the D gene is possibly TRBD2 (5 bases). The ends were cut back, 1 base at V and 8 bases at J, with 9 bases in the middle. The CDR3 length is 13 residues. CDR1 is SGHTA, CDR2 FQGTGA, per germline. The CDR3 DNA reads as TGTGCCAGCAGCTTAAGGGGTAGCGATGAGCAGTTCTTC. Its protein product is CASSLRGSDEQFF.

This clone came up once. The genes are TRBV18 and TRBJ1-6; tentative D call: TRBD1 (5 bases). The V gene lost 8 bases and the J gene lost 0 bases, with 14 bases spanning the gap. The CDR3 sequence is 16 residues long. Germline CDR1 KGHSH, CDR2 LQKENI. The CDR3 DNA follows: TGTGCCAGCACCGAGGCGGGGGGCTCCTATAATTCACCCCTCCACTTT. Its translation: CASTEAGGSYNSPLHF.

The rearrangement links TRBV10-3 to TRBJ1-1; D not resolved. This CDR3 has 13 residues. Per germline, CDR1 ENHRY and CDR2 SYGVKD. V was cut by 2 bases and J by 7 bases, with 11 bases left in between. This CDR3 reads CAISEPTRGEAFF. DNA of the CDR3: TGTGCCATCAGTGAGCCGACGCGCGGTGAAGCTTTCTTT.

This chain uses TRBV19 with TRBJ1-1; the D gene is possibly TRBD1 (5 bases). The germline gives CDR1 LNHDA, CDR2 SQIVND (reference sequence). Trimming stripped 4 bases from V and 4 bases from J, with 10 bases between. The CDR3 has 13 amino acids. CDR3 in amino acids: CASSTGLGTEAFF. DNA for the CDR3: TGTGCCAGTAGTACGGGGCTAGGCACTGAAGCTTTCTTT.

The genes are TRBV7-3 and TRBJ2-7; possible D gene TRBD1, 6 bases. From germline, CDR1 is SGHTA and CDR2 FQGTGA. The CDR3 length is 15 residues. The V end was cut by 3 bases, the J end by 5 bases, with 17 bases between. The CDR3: CASSFLGARGDEQYF. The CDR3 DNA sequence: TGTGCCAGCAGCTTTCTGGGGGCCAGGGGAGACGAGCAGTACTTC.

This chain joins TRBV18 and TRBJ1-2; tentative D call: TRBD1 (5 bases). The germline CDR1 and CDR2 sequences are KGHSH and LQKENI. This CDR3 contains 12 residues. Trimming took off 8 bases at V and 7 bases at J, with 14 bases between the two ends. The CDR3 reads CASRTGLPGYTF. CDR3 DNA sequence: TGTGCCAGCCGTACAGGTCTACCTGGCTACACCTTC.

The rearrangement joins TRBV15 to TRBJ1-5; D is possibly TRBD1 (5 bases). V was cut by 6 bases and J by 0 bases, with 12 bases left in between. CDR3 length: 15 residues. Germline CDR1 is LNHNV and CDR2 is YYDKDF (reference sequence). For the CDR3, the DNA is TGTGCCACCAGTTTCACAGGCCATAGCAATCAGCCCCAGCATTTT. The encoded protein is CATSFTGHSNQPQHF.

CDR3 coding DNA: TGTGCCAGCAGCGTGCAGGGCGGACACTTGGTTTGGACTGAAGCTTTCTTT. Amino acids: CASSVQGGHLVWTEAFF. The chain recombines TRBV11-2 with TRBJ1-1; a possible D gene is TRBD1 (5 bases). This CDR3 region has 17 residues. V lost 5 bases, J lost 5 bases, and 24 bases lay in between. CDR1 SGHAT and CDR2 FQNNGV come from the germline V gene.

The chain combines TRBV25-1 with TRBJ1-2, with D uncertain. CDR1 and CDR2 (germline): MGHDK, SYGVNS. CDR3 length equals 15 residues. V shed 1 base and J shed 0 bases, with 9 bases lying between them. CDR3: CASSEWGDPNYGYTF. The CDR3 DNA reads TGTGCCAGCAGTGAATGGGGAGACCCTAACTATGGCTACACCTTC.

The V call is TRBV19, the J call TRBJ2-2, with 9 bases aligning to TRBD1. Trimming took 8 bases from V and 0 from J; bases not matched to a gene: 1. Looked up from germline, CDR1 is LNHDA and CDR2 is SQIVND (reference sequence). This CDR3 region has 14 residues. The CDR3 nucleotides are TGTGCCAGTCGGGACAGGGCGAACACCGGGGAGCTGTTTTTT. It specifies CASRDRANTGELFF. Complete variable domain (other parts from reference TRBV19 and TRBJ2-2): DGGITQSPKYLFRKEGQNVTLSCEQNLNHDAMYWYRQDPGQGLRLIYYSQIVNDFQKGDIAEGYSVSREKKESFPLTVTSAQKNPTAFYLCASRDRANTGELFFGEGSRLTVL.